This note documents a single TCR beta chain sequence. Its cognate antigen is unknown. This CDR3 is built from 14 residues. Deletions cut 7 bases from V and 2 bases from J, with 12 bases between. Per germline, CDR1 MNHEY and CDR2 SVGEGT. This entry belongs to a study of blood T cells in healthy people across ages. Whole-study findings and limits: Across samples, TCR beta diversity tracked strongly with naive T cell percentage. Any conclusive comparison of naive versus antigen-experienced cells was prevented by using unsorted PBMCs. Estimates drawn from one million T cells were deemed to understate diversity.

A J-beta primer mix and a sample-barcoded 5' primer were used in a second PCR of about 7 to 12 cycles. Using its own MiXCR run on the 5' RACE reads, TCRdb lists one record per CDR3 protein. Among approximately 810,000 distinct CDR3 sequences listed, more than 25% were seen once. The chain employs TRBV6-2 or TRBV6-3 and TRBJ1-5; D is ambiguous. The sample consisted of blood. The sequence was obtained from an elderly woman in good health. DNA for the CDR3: TGTGCCAGCAAGCAGGATCGGGGCAATCAGCCCCAGCATTTT. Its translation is CASKQDRGNQPQHF.